This T cell receptor (beta chain) was recovered during a study of blood T cell repertoires in COVID-19. Study-level background: The origin of the acute and convalescent COVID-19 samples was the United States, Italy and Spain. From T cells, B-cell-depleted T cells, or PBMCs came the material, which was cDNA or gDNA.

A single count supports this clone. It may be a read error: a sequence one base away is much more abundant. The repertoire was sequenced with immunoSEQ multiplex PCR; TCRdb's copy has only in-frame clones and lacks some. The table lists fewer than 200,000 clones, about 83% of them singletons. The V and J ends lost 5 bases and 4 bases, in that order; junction bases with no gene match: 3. This CDR3 region has 14 residues. The germline V gene encodes CDR1 SGHTA and CDR2 FQGTGA. This TCR was recovered from a woman aged 70-85 years who had recovered from COVID-19. This rearrangement joins TRBV7-3 to TRBJ1-3, with TRBD1 matching 9 bases. Sequenced sample: peripheral blood. As DNA, the CDR3 is TGTGCCAGCAGCCCCGGGACAGGGGGAAACACCATATATTTT. Amino acid sequence: CASSPGTGGNTIYF.